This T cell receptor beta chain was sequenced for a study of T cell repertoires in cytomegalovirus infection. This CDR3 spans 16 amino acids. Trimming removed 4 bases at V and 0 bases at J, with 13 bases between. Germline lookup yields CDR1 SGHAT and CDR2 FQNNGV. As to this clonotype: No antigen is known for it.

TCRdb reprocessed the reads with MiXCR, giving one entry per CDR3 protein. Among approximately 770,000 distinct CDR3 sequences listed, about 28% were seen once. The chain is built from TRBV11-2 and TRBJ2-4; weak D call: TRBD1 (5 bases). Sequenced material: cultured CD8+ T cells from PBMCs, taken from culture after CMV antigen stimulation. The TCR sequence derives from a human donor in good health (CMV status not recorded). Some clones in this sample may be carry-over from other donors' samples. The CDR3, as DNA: TGTGCCAGCAGCTCCAGACAGATTGTAGCCAAAAACATTCAGTACTTC. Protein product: CASSSRQIVAKNIQYF. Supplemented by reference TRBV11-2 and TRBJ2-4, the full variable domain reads EAGVAQSPRYKIIEKRQSVAFWCNPISGHATLYWYQQILGQGPKLLIQFQNNGVVDDSQLPKDRFSAERLKGVDSTLKIQPAKLEDSAVYLCASSSRQIVAKNIQYFGAGTRLSVL.